This T cell receptor beta chain was identified during a study of blood T cell repertoires in COVID-19 (dated by TCRdb to 2018 to 2020). The study in broad terms: The collaborator samples originated in the United States, Italy and Spain and spanned the acute and convalescent phases of COVID-19. The material from the prospective study consisted of cDNA or gDNA derived from T cells, B-cell-depleted T cells, or PBMCs. The dataset comprised deeply sampled blood TCRbeta repertoires from subjects exposed to, actively infected with, or recovered from COVID-19. The repertoires were released in a freely available public database intended as a resource for research on the immune response to SARS-CoV-2. Samples came from the ongoing ImmuneRACE study (first 160 participants) plus 1,254 subjects from 6 global collaborators. A de-identified subject ID, COVID-19 status, age in years and sex were almost always included in the sample metadata. Where available, HLA class I and class II types were obtained from metadata supplied by the sample provider rather than from assay-based typing.

Overall results and qualifications from the work: The amount of clinical and demographic metadata varied by source and participant and was provided uncurated.

Including the terminal cysteine and phenylalanine, the CDR3 comprises 15 residues. Kept here is only the CDR3 DNA, which spans 45 bases and is read in frame from base 1. Trimming leaves V shorter by 0 bases and J shorter by 4 bases, with the junction holding 5 bases beyond the gene matches. The germline V gene specifies KGHSH as CDR1 and LQKENI as CDR2. In the prospective study, participants were about 18 to 100 years old, resided in 20 to 30 geographic areas of the United States, and were enrolled through a virtual design. In the prospective study, cohorts were assigned on the basis of participant-reported clinical history obtained from a screening survey and a study questionnaire. Recovered participants in ImmuneRACE Cohort 3 were defined as having two consecutive negative NP/OP PCR tests, clearance from a healthcare professional, or resolution of symptoms. Mobile phlebotomists in the prospective study collected whole blood, serum and a nasopharyngeal or oropharyngeal swab from every participant. Additional blood draws and questionnaires over an approximately 2-month period could optionally be provided by prospective study participants. Prospective study blood samples were shipped either frozen or at room temperature before DNA extraction.

About this clone: Its antigen is still unknown. Base-call qualities are not available, and no considerably larger clone is one nucleotide away.

TCRbeta CDR3 regions were amplified from genomic DNA using the immunoSEQ Assay, a bias-controlled multiplex PCR. The source study handled its data this way. The number of nucleated cells in each sample was estimated from the amplification of reference gene primers within the assay. To quantify the absolute abundance of each unique TCRbeta CDR3 rearrangement, sequence reads were collapsed and filtered. For each sample, productive Simpson clonality was calculated by taking the square root of Simpson's diversity index across productive rearrangements. Not all clones reach the TCRdb copy of this immuneACCESS table, which keeps in-frame sequences only. Checked studies attribute under half of the gap to unresolved V genes and leave the rest unexplained. For V, J and clone size, that table is used; D and trimming come from the DNA. Counted in this sample were under 250,000 clones; approximately 80% of them appeared once. The ten largest clones represent about 3.3% of the sample.

This chain is built from TRBV18 and TRBJ1-2, with 7 bases matching TRBD1. The sequenced sample was PBMCs or T cells enriched from blood (not recorded which). This receptor was identified in a woman aged 55-75 years who had recovered from COVID-19. In nucleotides, the sequence is TGTGCCAGCTCACCACCGTCCACAGGGGTCTATGGCTACACCTTC. Its amino acids are CASSPPSTGVYGYTF.